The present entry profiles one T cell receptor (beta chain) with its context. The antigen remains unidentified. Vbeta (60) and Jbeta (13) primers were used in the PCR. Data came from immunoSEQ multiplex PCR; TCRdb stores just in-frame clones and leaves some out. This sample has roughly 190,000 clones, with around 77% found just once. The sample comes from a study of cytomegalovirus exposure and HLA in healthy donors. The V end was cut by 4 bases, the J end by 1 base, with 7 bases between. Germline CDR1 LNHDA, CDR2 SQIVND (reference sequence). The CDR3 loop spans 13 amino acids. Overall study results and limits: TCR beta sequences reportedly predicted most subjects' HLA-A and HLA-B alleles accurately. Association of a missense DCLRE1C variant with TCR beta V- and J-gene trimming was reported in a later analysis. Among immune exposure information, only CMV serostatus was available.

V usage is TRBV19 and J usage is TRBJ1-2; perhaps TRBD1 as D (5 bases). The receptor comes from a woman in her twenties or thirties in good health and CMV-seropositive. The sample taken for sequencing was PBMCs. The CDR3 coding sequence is TGTGCCAGTAGTAGGACAAGTAACTATGGCTACACCTTC. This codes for CASSRTSNYGYTF.